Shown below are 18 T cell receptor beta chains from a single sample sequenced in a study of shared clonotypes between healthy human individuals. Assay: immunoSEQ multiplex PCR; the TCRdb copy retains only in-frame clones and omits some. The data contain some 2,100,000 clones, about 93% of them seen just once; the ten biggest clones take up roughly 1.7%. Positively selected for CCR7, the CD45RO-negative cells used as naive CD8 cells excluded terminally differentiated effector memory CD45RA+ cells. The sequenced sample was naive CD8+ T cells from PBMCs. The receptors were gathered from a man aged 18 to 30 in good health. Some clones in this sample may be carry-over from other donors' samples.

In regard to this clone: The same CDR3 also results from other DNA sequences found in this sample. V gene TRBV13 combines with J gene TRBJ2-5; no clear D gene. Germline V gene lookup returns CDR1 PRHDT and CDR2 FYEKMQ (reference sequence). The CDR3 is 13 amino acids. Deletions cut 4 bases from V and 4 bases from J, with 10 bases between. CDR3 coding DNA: TGTGCCAGCAGCTCGGGCTTGCGAGAGACCCAGTACTTC. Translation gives CASSSGLRETQYF.

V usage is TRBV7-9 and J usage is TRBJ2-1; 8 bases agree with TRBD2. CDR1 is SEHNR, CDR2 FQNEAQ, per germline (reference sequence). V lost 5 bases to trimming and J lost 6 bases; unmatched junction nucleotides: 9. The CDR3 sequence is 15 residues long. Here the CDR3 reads CASSGGSGSSNEQFF. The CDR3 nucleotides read TGTGCCAGCAGCGGTGGGAGCGGGAGCTCCAATGAGCAGTTCTTC.

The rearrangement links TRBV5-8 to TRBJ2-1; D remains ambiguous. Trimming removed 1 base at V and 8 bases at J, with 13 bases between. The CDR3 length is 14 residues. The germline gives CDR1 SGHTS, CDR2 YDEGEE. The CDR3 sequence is CASSLYPGIDEQFF. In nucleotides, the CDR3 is TGTGCCAGCAGCTTGTATCCAGGTATTGATGAGCAGTTCTTC.

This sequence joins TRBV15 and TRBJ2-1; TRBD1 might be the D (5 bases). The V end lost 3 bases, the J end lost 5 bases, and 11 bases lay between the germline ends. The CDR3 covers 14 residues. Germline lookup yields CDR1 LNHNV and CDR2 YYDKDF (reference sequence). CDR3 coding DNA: TGTGCCACCAGCAGGGGCAGGGCTAACAATGAGCAGTTCTTC. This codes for CATSRGRANNEQFF. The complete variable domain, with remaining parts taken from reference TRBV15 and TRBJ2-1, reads DAMVIQNPRYQVTQFGKPVTLSCSQTLNHNVMYWYQQKSSQAPKLLFHYYDKDFNNEADTPDNFQSRRPNTSFCFLDIRSPGLGDTAMYLCATSRGRANNEQFFGPGTRLTVL.

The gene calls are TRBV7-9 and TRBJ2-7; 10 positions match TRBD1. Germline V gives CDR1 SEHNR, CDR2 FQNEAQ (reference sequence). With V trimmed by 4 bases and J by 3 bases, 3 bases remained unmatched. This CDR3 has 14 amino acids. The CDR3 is CASSSWDRGYEQYF. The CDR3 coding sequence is TGTGCCAGCAGCTCTTGGGACAGGGGCTACGAGCAGTACTTC.

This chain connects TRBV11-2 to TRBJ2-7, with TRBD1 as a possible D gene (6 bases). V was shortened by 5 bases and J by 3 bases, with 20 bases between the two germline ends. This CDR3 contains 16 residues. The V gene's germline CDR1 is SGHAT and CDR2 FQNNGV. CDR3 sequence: CASSADHRERSYEQYF. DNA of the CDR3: TGTGCCAGCAGCGCAGACCACAGGGAAAGGAGCTACGAGCAGTACTTC.

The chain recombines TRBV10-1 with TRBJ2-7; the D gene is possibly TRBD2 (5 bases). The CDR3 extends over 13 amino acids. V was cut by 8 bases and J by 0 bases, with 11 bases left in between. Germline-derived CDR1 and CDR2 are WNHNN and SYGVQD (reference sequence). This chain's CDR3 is CASSLSDSYEQYF. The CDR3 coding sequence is TGCGCCAGCTCCCTTAGCGACTCCTACGAGCAGTACTTC.

The CDR3 DNA is TGCGCCAGCAGCCAAGACACGTCCTCCTACGAGCAGTACTTC. Amino acids: CASSQDTSSYEQYF. V gene TRBV10-1 combines with J gene TRBJ2-7; D gene uncertain. The V gene lost 6 bases and the J gene lost 0 bases, with 12 bases spanning the gap. This CDR3 is 14 amino acids long. The germline CDR1 and CDR2 sequences are WNHNN and SYGVQD (reference sequence).

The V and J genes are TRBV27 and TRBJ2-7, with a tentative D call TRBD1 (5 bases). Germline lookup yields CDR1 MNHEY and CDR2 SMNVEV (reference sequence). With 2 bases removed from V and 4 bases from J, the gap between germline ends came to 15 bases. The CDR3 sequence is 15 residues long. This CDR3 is CASSLGASRIYEQYF. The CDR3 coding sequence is TGTGCCAGCAGTTTAGGGGCCTCTCGTATTTACGAGCAGTACTTC.

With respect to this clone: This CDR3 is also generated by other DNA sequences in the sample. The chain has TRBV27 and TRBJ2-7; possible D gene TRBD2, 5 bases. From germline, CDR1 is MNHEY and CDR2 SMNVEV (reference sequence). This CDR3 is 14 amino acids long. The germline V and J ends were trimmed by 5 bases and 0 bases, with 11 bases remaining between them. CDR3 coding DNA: TGTGCCAGCAGTGTGCGGGCTAGCTCCTACGAGCAGTACTTC. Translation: CASSVRASSYEQYF.

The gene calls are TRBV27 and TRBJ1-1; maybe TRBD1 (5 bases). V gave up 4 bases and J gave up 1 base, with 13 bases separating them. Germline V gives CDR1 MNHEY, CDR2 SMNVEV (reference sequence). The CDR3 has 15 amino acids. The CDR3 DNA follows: TGTGCCAGCAGTTACAGGACGCCGACGAACACTGAAGCTTTCTTT. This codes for CASSYRTPTNTEAFF.

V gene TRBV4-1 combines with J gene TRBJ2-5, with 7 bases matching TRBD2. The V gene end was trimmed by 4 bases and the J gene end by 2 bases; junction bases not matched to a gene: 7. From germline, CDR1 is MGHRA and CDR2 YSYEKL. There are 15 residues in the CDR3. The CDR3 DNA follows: TGCGCCAGCAGCCTCCTGGGGGGGGGTCAAGAGACCCAGTACTTC. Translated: CASSLLGGGQETQYF.

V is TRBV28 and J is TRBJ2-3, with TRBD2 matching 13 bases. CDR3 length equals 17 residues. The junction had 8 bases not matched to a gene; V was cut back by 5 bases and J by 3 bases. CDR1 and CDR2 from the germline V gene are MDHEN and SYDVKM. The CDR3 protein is CASSPGLAGVLTDTQYF. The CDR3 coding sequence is TGTGCCAGCAGTCCCGGACTAGCGGGAGTTTTGACAGATACGCAGTATTTT.

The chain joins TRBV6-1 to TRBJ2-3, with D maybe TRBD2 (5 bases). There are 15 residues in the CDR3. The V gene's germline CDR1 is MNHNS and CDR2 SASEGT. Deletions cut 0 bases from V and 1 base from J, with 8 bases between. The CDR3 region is CASSEAAGRTDTQYF. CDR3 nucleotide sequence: TGTGCCAGCAGTGAAGCGGCGGGTCGCACAGATACGCAGTATTTT.

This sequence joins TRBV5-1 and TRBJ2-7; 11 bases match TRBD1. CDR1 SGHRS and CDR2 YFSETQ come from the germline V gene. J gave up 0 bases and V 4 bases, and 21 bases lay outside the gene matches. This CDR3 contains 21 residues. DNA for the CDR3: TGCGCCAGCAGCCGCTTGTGGACAGGGGGCAACTACAATCCTTTCTCCTACGAGCAGTACTTC. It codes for CASSRLWTGGNYNPFSYEQYF.

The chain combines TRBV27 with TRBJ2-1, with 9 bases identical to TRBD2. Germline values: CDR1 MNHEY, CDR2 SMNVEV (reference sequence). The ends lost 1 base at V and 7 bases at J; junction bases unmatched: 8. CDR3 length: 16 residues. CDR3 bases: TGTGCCAGCAGTTTATTCGCGGGAGGGTTTGGGAATGAGCAGTTCTTC. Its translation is CASSLFAGGFGNEQFF.

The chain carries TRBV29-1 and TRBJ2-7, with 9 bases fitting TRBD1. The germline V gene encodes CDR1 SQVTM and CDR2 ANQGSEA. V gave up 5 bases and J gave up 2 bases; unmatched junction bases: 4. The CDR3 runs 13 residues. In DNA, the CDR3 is TGCAGCGTTCGGGGACAGGGAACCTACGAGCAGTACTTC. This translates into CSVRGQGTYEQYF.

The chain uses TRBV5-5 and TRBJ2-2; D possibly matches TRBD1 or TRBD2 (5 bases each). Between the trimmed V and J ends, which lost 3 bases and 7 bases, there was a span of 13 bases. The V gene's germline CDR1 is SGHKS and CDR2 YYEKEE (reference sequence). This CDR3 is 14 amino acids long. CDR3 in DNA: TGTGCCAGCAGCTCGGTTAAGGGGAGCGGGGAGCTGTTTTTT. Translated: CASSSVKGSGELFF. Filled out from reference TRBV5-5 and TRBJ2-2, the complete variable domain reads DAGVTQSPTHLIKTRGQQVTLRCSPISGHKSVSWYQQVLGQGPQFIFQYYEKEERGRGNFPDRFSARQFPNYSSELNVNALLLGDSALYLCASSSVKGSGELFFGEGSRLTVL.